This section outlines one TCR beta chain sequence together with its context. This clonotype was found a few times. There is no known antigen for this receptor. One base away there is no much larger clone; base qualities are not given. CDR1 and CDR2 are drawn from the germline V gene (reference sequence): SEHNR, FQNEAQ. Trimming leaves V shorter by 4 bases and J shorter by 8 bases, with the junction holding 6 bases beyond the gene matches. The CDR3, from cysteine to phenylalanine, totals 16 residues. CDR3 DNA is the only sequence kept; it has 48 bases, read in frame from the first base. The data stem from a study of T cell repertoires in cytomegalovirus infection (dated by TCRdb to the late 2010s). About the full investigation: Recently identified HLA-C-restricted CMV epitopes, whose presentation resists viral immunomodulation, were targeted by peptide stimulations together with well-studied HLA-B-restricted epitopes. The HLA type of each donor mattered for the analysis, because public TCR beta signatures pointed to carriage of CMV infection along with the matching HLA type. Findings and caveats that apply to the study as a whole: Cumulative frequency of public TCR beta family members discriminated carriers of CMV infection plus the relevant HLA type in this cohort and an independent roughly 330-donor cohort. The ex vivo response was dominated by HLA-C-restricted CMV-specific TCR beta clonotypes, which also provided the single most frequent clonotype in two of eight donors.

Taken with the paper, the label for treatment or condition translates to: in vitro stimulation with specific CMV peptide epitopes to enrich CMV-specific T cells. Sequenced using an Illumina HiSeq 1500. Using fastp at Q25 and MiXCR, TCRdb reprocessed the public reads and kept productive beta chains. Rows merge per CDR3 protein into single entries with the most common DNA and genes. The sample records approximately 990,000 distinct CDR3 sequences, roughly 30% of which are singletons. The ten most abundant clones make up roughly 13% of the sample. This TCR derives from a human donor in good health (CMV status not recorded). Some clones in this sample may be carry-over from other donors' samples. In this chain, TRBV7-9 is recombined with TRBJ2-1; TRBD2 fits 15 bases in the junction. The sample was cultured CD8+ T cells from PBMCs, taken from culture after CMV antigen stimulation. The sequence in DNA is TGTGCCAGCAGCTCCGGGACTAGCGGGGGGTATGATGAGCAGTTCTTC. Translated, it gives CASSSGTSGGYDEQFF.